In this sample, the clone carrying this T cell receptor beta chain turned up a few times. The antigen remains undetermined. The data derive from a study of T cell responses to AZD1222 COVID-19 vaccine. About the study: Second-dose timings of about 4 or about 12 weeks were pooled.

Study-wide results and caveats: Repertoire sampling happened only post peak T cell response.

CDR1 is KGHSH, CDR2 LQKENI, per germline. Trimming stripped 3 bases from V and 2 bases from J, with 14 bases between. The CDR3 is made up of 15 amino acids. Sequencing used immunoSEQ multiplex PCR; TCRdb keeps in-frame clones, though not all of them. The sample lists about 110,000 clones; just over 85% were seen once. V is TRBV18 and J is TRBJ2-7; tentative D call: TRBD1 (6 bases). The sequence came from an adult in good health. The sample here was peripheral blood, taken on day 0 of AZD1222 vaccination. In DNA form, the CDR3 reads TGTGCCAGCTCACCGGCTGCGACAGGCACCTACGAGCAGTACTTC. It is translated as CASSPAATGTYEQYF.